This paragraph reports one TCR beta chain. This CDR3 has 16 amino acids. V lost 3 bases to trimming and J lost 3 bases; unmatched junction nucleotides: 9. Germline loops: CDR1 MDHEN, CDR2 SYDVKM. Only in-frame clones appear in the TCRdb table, and some are missing; sequencing was by immunoSEQ multiplex PCR. The data show hundreds of thousands of clones, roughly 90% seen once. The record originates from a study of blood T cell repertoires in COVID-19. This TCR derives from a woman aged 25 to 39 who had recovered from COVID-19. This chain connects TRBV28 to TRBJ2-5, with 8 bases that match TRBD1. Sequencing was carried out using PBMCs or T cells enriched from blood (not recorded which). In nucleotides, the CDR3 is TGTGCCAGCAGTTTCTTGGCAGGGGGCATAGAAGAGACCCAGTACTTC. This translates into CASSFLAGGIEETQYF.